A selection of T cell receptor beta chains follows, all from one sample in a study of blood T cell repertoires in COVID-19. Repertoires were generated with immunoSEQ multiplex PCR, while TCRdb's copy carries only in-frame clones and drops some. Of 250,000 to 350,000 clones in the sample, 70% to 90% were seen once. Sequencing used PBMCs or T cells enriched from blood (not recorded which). These receptors all come from a woman in her 30s who had recovered from COVID-19. Both conserved end residues are part of each CDR3. D genes are given only for firm matches. Some rows mark clone size as missing; the rest say once, few, many or name a class of expanded clone.

>TRBV6-2/TRBV6-3|few|TRBJ1-1|-
TGTGCCAGCAGTTACTCTATCGGGGTTCGCACTGAAGCTTTCTTT
CASSYSIGVRTEAFF
>TRBV5-1|-|TRBJ2-5|TRBD2
TGCGCCAGCAGCGGAGCGGGAGGTCAGGAGACCCAGTACTTC
CASSGAGGQETQYF
>TRBV5-1|-|TRBJ2-7|TRBD1
TGCGCCAGCAGCATGCGACAGGGGTACGAGCAGTACTTC
CASSMRQGYEQYF
>TRBV27|few|TRBJ2-7|TRBD2
TGTGCCAGCAGTTTAGGGCTAGCGGGAGGAGCCGAGCAGTACTTC
CASSLGLAGGAEQYF
>TRBV19|-|TRBJ1-5|TRBD1
TGTGCCAGTGGACAGGGGGATGGGTTGGGGCCCCAGCATTTT
CASGQGDGLGPQHF
>TRBV5-6|-|TRBJ2-5|-
TGTGCCAGCAGCTCTTGGGGGCAGGGACAGACCCAGTACTTC
CASSSWGQGQTQYF
>TRBV5-1|-|TRBJ2-5|TRBD2
TGCGCCAGCAGCTATAGCGGGGGGGCCGGGGAGACCCAGTACTTC
CASSYSGGAGETQYF
>TRBV5-6|-|TRBJ2-3|-
TGTGCCAGCAGCGCCGGTGAGGATACGCAGTATTTT
CASSAGEDTQYF
>TRBV30|-|TRBJ2-7|TRBD1
TGTGCCTGGAGTGTACTGGCAGGGGGAAGTTACGAGCAGTACTTC
CAWSVLAGGSYEQYF
>TRBV5-1|-|TRBJ2-7|TRBD1
TGCGCCAGCAGCTTTGGGACAGGCGCCTACGAGCAGTACTTC
CASSFGTGAYEQYF
>TRBV7-9|-|TRBJ2-7|-
TGTGCCAGCAGCCGCCAGGGTGCGGGGTACGAGCAGTACTTC
CASSRQGAGYEQYF
>TRBV4-2|-|TRBJ2-4|TRBD2
TGTGCCAGCAGCCAAGGCCAGCGGGAGTTTCCCCTTCCTTCGACCAAAAACATTCAGTACTTC
CASSQGQREFPLPSTKNIQYF
>TRBV28|-|TRBJ2-1|TRBD1
TGTGCCAGCAGTTTAGTGGAGACAGGGGGCCCCAGCTCCTACAATGAGCAGTTCTTC
CASSLVETGGPSSYNEQFF
>TRBV12-2|once|TRBJ1-1|-
TGTGCAAGTCGCTTAGCCTCTCGACAGGGGATGAACACTGAAGCTTTCTTT
CASRLASRQGMNTEAFF
>TRBV6-5|-|TRBJ1-2|-
TGTGCCAGCACCAAACCGGGAAGCTTCCCCTATGGCTACACCTTC
CASTKPGSFPYGYTF
>TRBV23-1|-|TRBJ2-4|TRBD2
TGCGCCAGCAGTCATCACATAGCGGGGGAAGGGTCTGAGGCCAAAAACATTCAGTACTTC
CASSHHIAGEGSEAKNIQYF
>TRBV7-2|-|TRBJ2-1|TRBD1
TGTGCCAGCAGCCGCAGAACGGTGACAGGGGAAGACAATGAGCAGTTCTTC
CASSRRTVTGEDNEQFF
>TRBV29-1|-|TRBJ2-3|TRBD1
TGCAGCGTTGAACCTCCGGACAGGGGGTGGGCCGCCGCCCTGACAGATACGCAGTATTTT
CSVEPPDRGWAAALTDTQYF
>TRBV3-1/TRBV3-2|-|TRBJ2-5|TRBD2
TGTGCCAGCAGCCATCGGACTAGCCAAGAGACCCAGTACTTC
CASSHRTSQETQYF
>TRBV28|once|TRBJ1-2|-
TGTGCCAGCAGTATCTCCGGGGTCTATGGCTACACCTTC
CASSISGVYGYTF
>TRBV29-1|-|TRBJ1-2|-
TGCAGCGTTGAGGAGATTAACTATGGCTACACCTTC
CSVEEINYGYTF
>TRBV28|-|TRBJ1-5|-
TGTGCCAGCACCCCTGCAGGGGCGAAACAGCCCCAGCATTTT
CASTPAGAKQPQHF